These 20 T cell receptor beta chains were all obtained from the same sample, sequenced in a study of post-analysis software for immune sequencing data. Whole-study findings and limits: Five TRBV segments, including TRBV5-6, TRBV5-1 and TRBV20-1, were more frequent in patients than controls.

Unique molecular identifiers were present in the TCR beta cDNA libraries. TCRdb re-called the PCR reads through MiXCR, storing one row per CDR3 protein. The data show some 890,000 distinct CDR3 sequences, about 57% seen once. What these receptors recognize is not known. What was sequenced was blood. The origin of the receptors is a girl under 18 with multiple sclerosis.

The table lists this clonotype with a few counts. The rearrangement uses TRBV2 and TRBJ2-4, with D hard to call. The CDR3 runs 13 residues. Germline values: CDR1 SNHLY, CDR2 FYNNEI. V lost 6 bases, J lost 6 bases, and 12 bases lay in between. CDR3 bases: TGTGCCAGCAGCCCCGAATCTGGAAACATTCAGTACTTC. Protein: CASSPESGNIQYF. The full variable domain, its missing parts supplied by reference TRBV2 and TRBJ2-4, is EPEVTQTPSHQVTQMGQEVILRCVPISNHLYFYWYRQILGQKVEFLVSFYNNEISEKSEIFDDQFSVERPDGSNFTLKIRSTKLEDSAMYFCASSPESGNIQYFGAGTRLSVL.

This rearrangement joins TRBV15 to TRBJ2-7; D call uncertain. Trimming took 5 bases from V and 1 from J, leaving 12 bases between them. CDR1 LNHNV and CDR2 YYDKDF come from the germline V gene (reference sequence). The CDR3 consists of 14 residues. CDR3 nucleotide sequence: TGTGCCACCAGCCGAAAGCATGTATCCTACGAGCAGTACTTC. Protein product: CATSRKHVSYEQYF. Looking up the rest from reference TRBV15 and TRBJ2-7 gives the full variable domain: DAMVIQNPRYQVTQFGKPVTLSCSQTLNHNVMYWYQQKSSQAPKLLFHYYDKDFNNEADTPDNFQSRRPNTSFCFLDIRSPGLGDTAMYLCATSRKHVSYEQYFGPGTRLTVT.

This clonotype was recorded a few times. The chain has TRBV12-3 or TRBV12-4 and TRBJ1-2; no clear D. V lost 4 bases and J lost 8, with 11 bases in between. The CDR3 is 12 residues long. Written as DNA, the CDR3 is TGTGCCAGCAGTTCGGACGGCCAAGGCTACACCTTC. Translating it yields CASSSDGQGYTF.

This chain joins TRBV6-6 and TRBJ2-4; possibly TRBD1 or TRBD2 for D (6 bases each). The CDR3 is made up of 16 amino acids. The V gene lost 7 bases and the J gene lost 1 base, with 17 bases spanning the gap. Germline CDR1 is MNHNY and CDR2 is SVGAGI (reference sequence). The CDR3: CASTQGWGEAKNIQYF. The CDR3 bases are TGTGCCAGCACTCAGGGGTGGGGGGAGGCCAAAAACATTCAGTACTTC.

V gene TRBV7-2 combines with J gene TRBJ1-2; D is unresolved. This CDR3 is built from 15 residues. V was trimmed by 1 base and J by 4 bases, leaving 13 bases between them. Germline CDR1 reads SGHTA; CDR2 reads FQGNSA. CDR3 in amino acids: CASSLEIAGIYGYTF. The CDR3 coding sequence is TGTGCCAGCAGCTTAGAGATTGCGGGGATCTATGGCTACACCTTC. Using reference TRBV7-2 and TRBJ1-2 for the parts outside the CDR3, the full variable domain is GAGVSQSPSNKVTEKGKDVELRCDPISGHTALYWYRQSLGQGLEFLIYFQGNSAPDKSGLPSDRFSAERTGGSVSTLTIQRTQQEDSAVYLCASSLEIAGIYGYTFGSGTRLTVV.

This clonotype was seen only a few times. CDR3 bases: TGTGCCAGCAGCCAGCTAGCGGGAGAGACAGATACGCAGTATTTT. This gives the protein CASSQLAGETDTQYF. The chain carries TRBV6-5 and TRBJ2-3; 10 nucleotides align to TRBD2. Looked up from germline, CDR1 is MNHEY and CDR2 is SVGAGI. Trimming at V came to 6 bases and at J to 3 bases, leaving 6 bases not matched to a gene. The CDR3 has 15 residues.

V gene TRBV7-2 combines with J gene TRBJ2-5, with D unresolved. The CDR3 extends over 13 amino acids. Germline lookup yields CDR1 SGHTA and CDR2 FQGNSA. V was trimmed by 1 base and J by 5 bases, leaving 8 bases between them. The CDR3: CASSLVRWETQYF. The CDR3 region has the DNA TGTGCCAGCAGCTTAGTAAGATGGGAGACCCAGTACTTC.

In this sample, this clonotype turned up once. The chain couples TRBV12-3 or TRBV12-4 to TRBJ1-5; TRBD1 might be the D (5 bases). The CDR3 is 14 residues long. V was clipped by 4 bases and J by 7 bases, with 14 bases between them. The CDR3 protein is CASSWWRGGQPQHF. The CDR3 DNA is TGTGCCAGCAGTTGGTGGAGGGGCGGGCAGCCCCAGCATTTT.

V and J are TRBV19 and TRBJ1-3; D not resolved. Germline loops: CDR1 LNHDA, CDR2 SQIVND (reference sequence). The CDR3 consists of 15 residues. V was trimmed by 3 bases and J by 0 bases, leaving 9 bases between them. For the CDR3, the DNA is TGTGCCAGTAGTATCCAGGTCCGCTCTGGAAACACCATATATTTT. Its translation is CASSIQVRSGNTIYF. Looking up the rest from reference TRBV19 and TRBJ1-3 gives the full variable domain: DGGITQSPKYLFRKEGQNVTLSCEQNLNHDAMYWYRQDPGQGLRLIYYSQIVNDFQKGDIAEGYSVSREKKESFPLTVTSAQKNPTAFYLCASSIQVRSGNTIYFGEGSWLTVV.

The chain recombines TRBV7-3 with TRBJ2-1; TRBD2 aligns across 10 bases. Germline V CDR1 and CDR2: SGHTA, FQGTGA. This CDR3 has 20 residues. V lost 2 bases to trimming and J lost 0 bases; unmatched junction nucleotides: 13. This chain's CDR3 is CASSLPKVLAGVGSYNEQFF. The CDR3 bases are TGTGCCAGCAGCTTACCTAAGGTCCTAGCGGGAGTGGGCTCCTACAATGAGCAGTTCTTC.

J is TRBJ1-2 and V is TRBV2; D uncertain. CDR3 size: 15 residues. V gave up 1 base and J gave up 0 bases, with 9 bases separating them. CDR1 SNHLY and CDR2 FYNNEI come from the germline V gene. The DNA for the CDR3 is TGTGCCAGCAGTGAAGTCGTCACGGCTAACTATGGCTACACCTTC. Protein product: CASSEVVTANYGYTF.

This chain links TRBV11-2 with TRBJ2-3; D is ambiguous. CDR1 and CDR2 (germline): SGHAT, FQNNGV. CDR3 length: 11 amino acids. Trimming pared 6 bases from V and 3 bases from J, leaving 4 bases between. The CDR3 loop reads CASRATDTQYF. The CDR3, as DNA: TGTGCCAGCAGGGCTACAGATACGCAGTATTTT.

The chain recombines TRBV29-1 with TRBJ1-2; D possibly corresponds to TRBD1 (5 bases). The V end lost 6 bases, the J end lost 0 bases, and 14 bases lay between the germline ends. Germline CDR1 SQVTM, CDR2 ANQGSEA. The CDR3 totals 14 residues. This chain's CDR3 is CSVRQQASNYGYTF. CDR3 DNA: TGCAGCGTACGGCAACAGGCCTCTAACTATGGCTACACCTTC.

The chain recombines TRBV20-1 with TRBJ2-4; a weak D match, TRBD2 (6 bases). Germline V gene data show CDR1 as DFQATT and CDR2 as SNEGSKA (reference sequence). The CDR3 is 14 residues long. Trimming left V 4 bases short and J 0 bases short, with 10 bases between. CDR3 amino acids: CSAMGGIAKNIQYF. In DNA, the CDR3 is TGCAGTGCTATGGGCGGGATAGCCAAAAACATTCAGTACTTC.

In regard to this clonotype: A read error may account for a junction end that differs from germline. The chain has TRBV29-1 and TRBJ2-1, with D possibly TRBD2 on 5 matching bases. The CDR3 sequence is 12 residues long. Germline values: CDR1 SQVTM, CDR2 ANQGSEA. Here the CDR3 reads CSVGVRYNEQFF. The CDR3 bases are TGTAGCGTTGGAGTAAGGTATAATGAGCAGTTCTTC.

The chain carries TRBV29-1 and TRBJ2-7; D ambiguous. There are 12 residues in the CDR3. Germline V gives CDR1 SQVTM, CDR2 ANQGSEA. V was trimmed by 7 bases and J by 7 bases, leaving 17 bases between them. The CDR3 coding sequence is TGCAGCGCCAAAGTGGGTGAAAGGGAGCAGTACTTC. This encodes CSAKVGEREQYF.

The CDR3 sequence is CASSGGEGTQYF. DNA for the CDR3: TGTGCCAGCAGTGGCGGAGAAGGGACCCAGTACTTC. This chain links TRBV25-1 with TRBJ2-5; D not certain. This CDR3 is built from 12 residues. Looked up from germline, CDR1 is MGHDK and CDR2 is SYGVNS. Trimming stripped 4 bases from V and 7 bases from J, with 10 bases between.

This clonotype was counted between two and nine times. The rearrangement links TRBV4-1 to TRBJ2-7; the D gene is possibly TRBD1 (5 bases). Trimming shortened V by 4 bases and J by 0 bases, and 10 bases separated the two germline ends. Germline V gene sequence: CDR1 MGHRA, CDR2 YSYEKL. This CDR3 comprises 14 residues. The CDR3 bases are TGCGCCAGCAGCCCCGGACATAGCTCCTACGAGCAGTACTTC. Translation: CASSPGHSSYEQYF.

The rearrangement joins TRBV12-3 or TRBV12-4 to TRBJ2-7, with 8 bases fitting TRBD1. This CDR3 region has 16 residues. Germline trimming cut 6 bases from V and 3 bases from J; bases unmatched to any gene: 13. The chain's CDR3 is CASSPISPDRGYEQYF. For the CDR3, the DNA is TGTGCCAGCAGCCCCATCTCGCCTGACAGGGGCTACGAGCAGTACTTC.

CDR3 loop: CASSRTSGPNEQFF. The CDR3 DNA follows: TGTGCCAGCAGTAGGACTAGCGGGCCAAATGAGCAGTTCTTC. V gene TRBV6-1 combines with J gene TRBJ2-1; 11 nucleotides align to TRBD2. After removal of 5 bases from V and 7 bases from J, the junction contained 4 bases not matched to a gene. Germline CDR1 MNHNS, CDR2 SASEGT. The CDR3 runs 14 residues.